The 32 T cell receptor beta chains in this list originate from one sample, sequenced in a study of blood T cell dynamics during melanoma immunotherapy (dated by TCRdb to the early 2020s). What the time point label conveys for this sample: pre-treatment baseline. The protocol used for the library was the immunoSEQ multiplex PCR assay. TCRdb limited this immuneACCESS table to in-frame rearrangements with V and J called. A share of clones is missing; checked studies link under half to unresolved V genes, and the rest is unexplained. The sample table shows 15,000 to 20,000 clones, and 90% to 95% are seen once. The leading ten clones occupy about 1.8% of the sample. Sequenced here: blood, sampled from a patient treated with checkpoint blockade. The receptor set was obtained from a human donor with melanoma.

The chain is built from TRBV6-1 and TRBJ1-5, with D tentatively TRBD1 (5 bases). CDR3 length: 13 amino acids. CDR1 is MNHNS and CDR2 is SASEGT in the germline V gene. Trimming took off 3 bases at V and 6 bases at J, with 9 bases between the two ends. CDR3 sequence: CASSDQGGQPQHF. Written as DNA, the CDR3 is TGTGCCAGCAGTGACCAGGGTGGTCAGCCCCAGCATTTT.

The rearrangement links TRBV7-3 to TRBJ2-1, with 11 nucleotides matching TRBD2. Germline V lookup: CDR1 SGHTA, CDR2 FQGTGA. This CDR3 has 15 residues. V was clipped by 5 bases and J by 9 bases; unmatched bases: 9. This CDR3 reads CASSLSGGAVTEQFF. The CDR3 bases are TGTGCCAGCAGCCTTAGCGGGGGGGCCGTCACTGAGCAGTTCTTC.

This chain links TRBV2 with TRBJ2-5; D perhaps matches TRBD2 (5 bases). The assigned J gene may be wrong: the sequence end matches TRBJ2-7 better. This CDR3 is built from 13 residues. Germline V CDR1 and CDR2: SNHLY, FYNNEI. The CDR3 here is CAKRPLSSYEQYF. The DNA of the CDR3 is TGTGCGAAGCGGCCTCTCAGCTCCTACGAGCAGTACTTC.

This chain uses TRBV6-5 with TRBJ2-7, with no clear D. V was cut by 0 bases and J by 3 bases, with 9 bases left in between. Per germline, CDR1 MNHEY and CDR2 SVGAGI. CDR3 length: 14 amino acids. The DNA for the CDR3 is TGTGCCAGCAGTTACTCGAAGGCGAACTACGAGCAGTACTTC. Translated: CASSYSKANYEQYF.

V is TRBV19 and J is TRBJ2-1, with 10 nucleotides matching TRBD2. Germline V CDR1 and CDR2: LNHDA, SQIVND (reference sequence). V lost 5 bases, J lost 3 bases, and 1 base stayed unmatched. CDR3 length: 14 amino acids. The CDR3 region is CASSPSGSYNEQFF. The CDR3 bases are TGTGCCAGTAGTCCTAGCGGGAGCTACAATGAGCAGTTCTTC.

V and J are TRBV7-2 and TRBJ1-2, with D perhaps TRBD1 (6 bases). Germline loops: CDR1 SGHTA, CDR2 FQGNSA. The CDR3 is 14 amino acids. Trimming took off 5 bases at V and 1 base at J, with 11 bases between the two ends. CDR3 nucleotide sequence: TGTGCCAGCAGCGGACAGTCCTATAACTATGGCTACACCTTC. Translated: CASSGQSYNYGYTF.

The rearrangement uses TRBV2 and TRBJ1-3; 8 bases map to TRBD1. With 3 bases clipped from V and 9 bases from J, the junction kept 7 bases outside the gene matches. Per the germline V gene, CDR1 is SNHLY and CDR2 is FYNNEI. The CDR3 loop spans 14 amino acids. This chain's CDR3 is CASSERTGPSTIYF. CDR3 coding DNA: TGTGCCAGCAGTGAGAGGACAGGGCCATCCACCATATATTTT. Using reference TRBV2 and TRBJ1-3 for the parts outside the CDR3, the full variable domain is EPEVTQTPSHQVTQMGQEVILRCVPISNHLYFYWYRQILGQKVEFLVSFYNNEISEKSEIFDDQFSVERPDGSNFTLKIRSTKLEDSAMYFCASSERTGPSTIYFGEGSWLTVV.

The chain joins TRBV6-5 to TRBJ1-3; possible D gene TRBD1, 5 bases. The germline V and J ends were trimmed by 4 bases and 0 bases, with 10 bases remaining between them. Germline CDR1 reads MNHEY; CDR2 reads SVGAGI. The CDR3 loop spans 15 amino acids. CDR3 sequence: CASSSYRSSGNTIYF. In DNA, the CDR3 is TGTGCCAGCAGTTCATACAGGTCCTCTGGAAACACCATATATTTT.

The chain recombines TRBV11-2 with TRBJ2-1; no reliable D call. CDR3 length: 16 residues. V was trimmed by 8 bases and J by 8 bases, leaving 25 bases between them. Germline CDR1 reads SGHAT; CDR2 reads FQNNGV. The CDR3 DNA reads TGTGCCAGCTCCCCTCTGAGTAGGGCCCTATTATATGAGCAGTTCTTC. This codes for CASSPLSRALLYEQFF.

The CDR3 reads CASSSLLAGGRNEQFF. As DNA, the CDR3 is TGTGCCAGCAGCTCCCTTCTAGCGGGGGGGCGGAATGAGCAGTTCTTC. The chain carries TRBV7-3 and TRBJ2-1; the match to TRBD2 covers 12 bases. With V trimmed by 4 bases and J by 7 bases, 8 bases remained unmatched. In germline, CDR1 is SGHTA, CDR2 FQGTGA. The CDR3 has 16 amino acids.

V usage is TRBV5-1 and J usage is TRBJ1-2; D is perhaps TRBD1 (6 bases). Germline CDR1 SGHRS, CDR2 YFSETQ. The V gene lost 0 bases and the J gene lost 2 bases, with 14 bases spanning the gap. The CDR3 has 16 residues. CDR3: CASSLGSPGTNYGYTF. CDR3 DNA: TGCGCCAGCAGCTTGGGGTCCCCGGGGACAAACTATGGCTACACCTTC. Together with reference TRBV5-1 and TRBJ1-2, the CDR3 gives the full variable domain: KAGVTQTPRYLIKTRGQQVTLSCSPISGHRSVSWYQQTPGQGLQFLFEYFSETQRNKGNFPGRFSGRQFSNSRSEMNVSTLELGDSALYLCASSLGSPGTNYGYTFGSGTRLTVV.

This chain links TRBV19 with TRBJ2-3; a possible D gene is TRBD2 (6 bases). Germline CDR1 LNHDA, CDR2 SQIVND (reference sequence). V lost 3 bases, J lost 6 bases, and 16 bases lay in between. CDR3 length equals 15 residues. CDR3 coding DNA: TGTGCCAGTAGTATCAGTGGTGGGAGGTTGGATACGCAGTATTTT. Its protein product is CASSISGGRLDTQYF.

The CDR3 spells CSVEELGSHHYEQYF. Here the CDR3 DNA reads TGCAGCGTTGAAGAGCTAGGGAGCCATCACTACGAGCAGTACTTC. The chain is built from TRBV29-1 and TRBJ2-7, with a tentative D call TRBD2 (5 bases). The CDR3 is made up of 15 amino acids. Trimming took 0 bases from V and 3 from J, leaving 15 bases between them. Germline V gives CDR1 SQVTM, CDR2 ANQGSEA.

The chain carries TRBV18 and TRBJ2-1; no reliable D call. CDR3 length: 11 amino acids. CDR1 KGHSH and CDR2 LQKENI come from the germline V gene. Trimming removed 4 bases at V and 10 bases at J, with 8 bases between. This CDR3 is CASSLLEEQFF. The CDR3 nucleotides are TGTGCCAGCTCACTCCTGGAGGAGCAGTTCTTC.

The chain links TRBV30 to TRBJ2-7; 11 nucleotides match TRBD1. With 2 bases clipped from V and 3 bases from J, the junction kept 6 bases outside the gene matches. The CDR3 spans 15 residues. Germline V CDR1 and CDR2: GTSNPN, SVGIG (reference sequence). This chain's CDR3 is CAWSKGQGVFYEQYF. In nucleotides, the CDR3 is TGTGCCTGGAGTAAGGGACAGGGGGTTTTCTACGAGCAGTACTTC. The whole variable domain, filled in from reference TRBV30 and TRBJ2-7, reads SQTIHQWPATLVQPVGSPLSLECTVEGTSNPNLYWYRQAAGRGLQLLFYSVGIGQISSEVPQNLSASRPQDRQFILSSKKLLLSDSGFYLCAWSKGQGVFYEQYFGPGTRLTVT.

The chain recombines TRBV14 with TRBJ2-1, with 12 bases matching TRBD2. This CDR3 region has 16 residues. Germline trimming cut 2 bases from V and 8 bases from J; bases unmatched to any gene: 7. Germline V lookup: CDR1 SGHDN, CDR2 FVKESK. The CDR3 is CASSQTLAGGPDEQFF. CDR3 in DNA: TGTGCCAGCAGCCAAACCCTAGCGGGGGGGCCGGATGAGCAGTTCTTC.

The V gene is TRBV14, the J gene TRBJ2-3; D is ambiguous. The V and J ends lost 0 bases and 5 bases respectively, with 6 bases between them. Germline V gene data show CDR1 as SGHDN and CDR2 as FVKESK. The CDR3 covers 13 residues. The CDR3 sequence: CASSQDLEDTQYF. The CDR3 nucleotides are TGTGCCAGCAGCCAAGATCTTGAAGATACGCAGTATTTT.

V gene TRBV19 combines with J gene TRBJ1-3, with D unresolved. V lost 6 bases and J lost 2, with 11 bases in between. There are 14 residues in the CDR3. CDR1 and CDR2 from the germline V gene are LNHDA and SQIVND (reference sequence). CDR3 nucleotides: TGTGCCAGTAGCGCAGCCTTCGCTGGAAACACCATATATTTT. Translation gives CASSAAFAGNTIYF.

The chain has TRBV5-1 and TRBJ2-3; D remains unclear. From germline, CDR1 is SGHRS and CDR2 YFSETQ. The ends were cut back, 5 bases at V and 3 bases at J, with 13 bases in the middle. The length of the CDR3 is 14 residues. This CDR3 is CASRHRGDTDTQYF. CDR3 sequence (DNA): TGCGCCAGCAGACATAGAGGAGATACAGATACGCAGTATTTT.

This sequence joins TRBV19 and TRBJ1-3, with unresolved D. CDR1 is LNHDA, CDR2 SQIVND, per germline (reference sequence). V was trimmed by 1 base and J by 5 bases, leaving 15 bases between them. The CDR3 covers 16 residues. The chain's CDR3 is CASSIGLREVRNTIYF. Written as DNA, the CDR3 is TGTGCCAGTAGTATAGGATTGCGGGAAGTGAGAAACACCATATATTTT.

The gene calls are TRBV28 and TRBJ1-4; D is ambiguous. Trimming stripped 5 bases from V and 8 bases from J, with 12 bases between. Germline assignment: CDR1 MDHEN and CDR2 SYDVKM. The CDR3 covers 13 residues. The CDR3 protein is CASSRFLGEKLFF. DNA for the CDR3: TGTGCCAGCAGTCGATTCCTTGGAGAAAAACTGTTTTTT.

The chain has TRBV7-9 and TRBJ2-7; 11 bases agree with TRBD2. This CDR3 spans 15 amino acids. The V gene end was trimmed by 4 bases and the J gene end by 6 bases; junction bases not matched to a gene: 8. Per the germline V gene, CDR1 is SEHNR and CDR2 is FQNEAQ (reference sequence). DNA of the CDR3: TGTGCCAGCAGCTCCTCTAGCGGGAGGTTTGCCGAGCAGTACTTC. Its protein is CASSSSSGRFAEQYF.

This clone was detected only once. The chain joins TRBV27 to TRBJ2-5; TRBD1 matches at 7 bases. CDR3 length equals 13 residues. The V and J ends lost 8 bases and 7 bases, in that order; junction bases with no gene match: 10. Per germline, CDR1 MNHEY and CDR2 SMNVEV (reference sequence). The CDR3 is CASAGTARGTQYF. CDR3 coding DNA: TGTGCCAGCGCCGGGACAGCACGGGGGACCCAGTACTTC.

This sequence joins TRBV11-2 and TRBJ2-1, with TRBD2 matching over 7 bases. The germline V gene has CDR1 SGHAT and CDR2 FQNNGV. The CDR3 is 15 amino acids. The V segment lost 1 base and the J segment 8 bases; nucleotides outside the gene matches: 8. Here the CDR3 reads CASSLGSTSKDEQFF. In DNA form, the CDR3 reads TGTGCCAGCAGCTTAGGGTCGACTAGCAAAGATGAGCAGTTCTTC.

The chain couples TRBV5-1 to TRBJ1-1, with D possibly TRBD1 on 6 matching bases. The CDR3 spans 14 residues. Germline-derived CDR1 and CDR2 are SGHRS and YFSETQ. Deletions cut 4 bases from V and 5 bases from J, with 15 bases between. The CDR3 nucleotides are TGCGCCAGCAGCCTACACAGGGAGGGGACTGAAGCTTTCTTT. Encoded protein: CASSLHREGTEAFF. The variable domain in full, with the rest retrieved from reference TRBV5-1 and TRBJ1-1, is KAGVTQTPRYLIKTRGQQVTLSCSPISGHRSVSWYQQTPGQGLQFLFEYFSETQRNKGNFPGRFSGRQFSNSRSEMNVSTLELGDSALYLCASSLHREGTEAFFGQGTRLTVV.

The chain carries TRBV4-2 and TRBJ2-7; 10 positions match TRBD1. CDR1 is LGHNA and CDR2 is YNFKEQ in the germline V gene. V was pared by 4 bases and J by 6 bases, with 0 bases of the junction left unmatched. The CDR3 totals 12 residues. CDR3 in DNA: TGTGCCAGCAGCCGGACAGGGGGCGAGCAGTACTTC. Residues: CASSRTGGEQYF.

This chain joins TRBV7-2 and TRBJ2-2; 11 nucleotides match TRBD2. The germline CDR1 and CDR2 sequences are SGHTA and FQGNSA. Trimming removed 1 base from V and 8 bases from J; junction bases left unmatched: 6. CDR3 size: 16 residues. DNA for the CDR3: TGTGCCAGCAGCTTAGTCTCCCCTAGCGGGAGGGGGGAGCTGTTTTTT. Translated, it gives CASSLVSPSGRGELFF.

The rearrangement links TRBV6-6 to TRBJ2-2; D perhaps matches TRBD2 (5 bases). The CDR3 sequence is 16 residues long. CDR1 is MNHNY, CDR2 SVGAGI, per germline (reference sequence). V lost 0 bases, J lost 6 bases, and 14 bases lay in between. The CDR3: CASSYSRGRGPGELFF. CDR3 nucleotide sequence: TGTGCCAGCAGTTACTCCAGAGGGAGAGGGCCCGGGGAGCTGTTTTTT.

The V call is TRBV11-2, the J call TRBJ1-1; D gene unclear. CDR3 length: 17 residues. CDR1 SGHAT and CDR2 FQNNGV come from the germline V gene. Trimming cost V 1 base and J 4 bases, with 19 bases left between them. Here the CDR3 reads CASSLVPSELWTTEAFF. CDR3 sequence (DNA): TGTGCCAGCAGCTTAGTCCCATCCGAATTATGGACCACTGAAGCTTTCTTT.

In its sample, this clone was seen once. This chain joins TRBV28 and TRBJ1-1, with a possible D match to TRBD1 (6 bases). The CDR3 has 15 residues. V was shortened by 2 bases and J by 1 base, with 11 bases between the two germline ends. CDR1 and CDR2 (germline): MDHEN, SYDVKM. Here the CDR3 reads CASSLVLTGNTEAFF. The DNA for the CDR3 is TGTGCCAGCAGTTTAGTCCTGACAGGGAACACTGAAGCTTTCTTT.

The CDR3 loop is CASSTRSTNEKLFF. The DNA of the CDR3 is TGTGCCAGTAGTACCAGATCAACTAATGAAAAACTGTTTTTT. V and J are TRBV19 and TRBJ1-4; D remains ambiguous. Trimming pared 4 bases from V and 0 bases from J, leaving 6 bases between. This CDR3 is built from 14 residues. Looked up from germline, CDR1 is LNHDA and CDR2 is SQIVND (reference sequence).

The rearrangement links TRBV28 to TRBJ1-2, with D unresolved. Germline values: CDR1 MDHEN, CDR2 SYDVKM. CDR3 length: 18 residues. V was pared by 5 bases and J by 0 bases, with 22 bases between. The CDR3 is CASSLPPPSRRSNYGYTF. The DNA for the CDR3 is TGTGCCAGCAGTCTCCCACCCCCGTCTCGGCGCTCTAACTATGGCTACACCTTC.